This T cell receptor beta chain appears in the sequencing data of a study of identical twins. CDR1 is SQVTM and CDR2 is ANQGSEA in the germline V gene. The CDR3 spans 12 residues. The V end was cut by 4 bases, the J end by 6 bases, with 9 bases between. This clonotype has at least ten counts. TCRdb re-derived calls from the 5' RACE reads in MiXCR, one entry per CDR3 protein. Among 600,000 to 700,000 distinct CDR3 sequences, about 20% were seen once, and the ten largest hold 4.3%. The sample was also linked to a second study, of T cells expressing NK-cell markers.

The V gene is TRBV29-1, the J gene TRBJ2-2; D may match TRBD1 or TRBD2 (5 bases each). This clonotype originated in a young woman in good health. Sequenced input: PBMCs. CDR3: CSVAPGPGELFF. In DNA, the CDR3 is TGCAGCGTTGCGCCGGGGCCCGGGGAGCTGTTTTTT.